One TCR beta chain is described in this entry. These data come from a study of T cell responses to AZD1222 COVID-19 vaccine. Trimming took off 3 bases at V and 8 bases at J, with 22 bases between the two ends. The CDR3 totals 17 residues. CDR1 and CDR2 (germline): MGHDK, SYGVNS. The protocol was immunoSEQ multiplex PCR, while the TCRdb copy is restricted to in-frame clones and leaves out a portion. The sample has 98,000 or so clones, approximately 88% seen once; the top ten hold more than 6.5%. The TCR sequence derives from an adult in good health. The sequencing used peripheral blood, collected on day 0 of AZD1222 vaccination. V and J are TRBV25-1 and TRBJ1-4; weak D call: TRBD1 (6 bases). DNA for the CDR3: TGTGCCAGCAGTGAGGGAGGTGAGGGGGAACTGGGCGAAAAACTGTTTTTT. It specifies CASSEGGEGELGEKLFF.